Shown below are 8 T cell receptor beta chains from a single sample sequenced in a study of identical twins. In TCRdb, the 5' RACE reads were re-called with MiXCR into one record per CDR3 protein. The data contain 250,000 to 350,000 distinct CDR3 sequences, under 9.5% of them singletons. These data also featured in a second study, about yellow fever vaccine responses in identical twins.

The sequencing input was memory (CD45RO+) T cells sorted from blood. The source of these receptors is a woman in her late teens or twenties in good health.

This clonotype appeared many times. The chain carries TRBV20-1 and TRBJ2-5; D may match TRBD1 or TRBD2 (6 bases each). CDR1 and CDR2 from the germline V gene are DFQATT and SNEGSKA (reference sequence). V lost 4 bases and J 5 bases, leaving 17 bases between the germline ends. The CDR3 runs to 14 residues. The CDR3 loop is CSAKQTGRGETQYF. In nucleotides, the CDR3 is TGCAGTGCTAAACAGACAGGCCGGGGGGAGACCCAGTACTTC.

The sample holds a few counts of this clonotype. The chain couples TRBV13 to TRBJ2-3; 9 bases agree with TRBD2. The ends lost 6 bases at V and 4 bases at J; junction bases unmatched: 5. The CDR3 length is 14 residues. Looked up from germline, CDR1 is PRHDT and CDR2 is FYEKMQ (reference sequence). The CDR3 DNA sequence: TGTGCCAGCAGGATTAGCGGGAGTGCAGATACGCAGTATTTT. Protein product: CASRISGSADTQYF.

V usage is TRBV20-1 and J usage is TRBJ2-7; 14 bases agree with TRBD2. Germline V CDR1 and CDR2: DFQATT, SNEGSKA (reference sequence). V dropped 4 bases and J dropped 6; count of bases not matched to a gene: 8. There are 15 residues in the CDR3. This chain's CDR3 is CSAKMTSGGAGEQYV. The DNA of the CDR3 is TGCAGTGCTAAAATGACTAGCGGGGGGGCGGGCGAGCAGTACGTC.

This clonotype was recorded at least ten times. The chain is built from TRBV15 and TRBJ2-5; TRBD2 matches at 11 bases. Per germline, CDR1 LNHNV and CDR2 YYDKDF (reference sequence). V dropped 0 bases and J dropped 5; count of bases not matched to a gene: 11. CDR3 length: 18 amino acids. The CDR3, as DNA: TGTGCCACCAGCAGAGATAGGCTAGCGGGAGGAGTGGGGGAGACCCAGTACTTC. It yields the protein CATSRDRLAGGVGETQYF.

The V gene is TRBV20-1, the J gene TRBJ2-1; perhaps D is TRBD1 or TRBD2 (5 bases each). CDR3 length equals 11 residues. V lost 3 bases, J lost 10 bases, and 10 bases lay in between. From germline, CDR1 is DFQATT and CDR2 SNEGSKA (reference sequence). CDR3 residues: CSARPGREQFF. In DNA, the CDR3 is TGCAGTGCTAGGCCGGGGCGAGAGCAGTTCTTC.

This clonotype was seen at least ten times. The rearrangement links TRBV12-3 or TRBV12-4 to TRBJ2-2, with TRBD1 matching 12 bases. Germline trimming cut 3 bases from V and 7 bases from J; bases unmatched to any gene: 6. CDR3 length: 16 residues. The CDR3 DNA is TGTGCCAGCAGTTTGGGGGGACAGGGGGCTGGCGGGGAGCTGTTTTTT. It translates to CASSLGGQGAGGELFF.

The CDR3 DNA follows: TGCGCCAGCAGCACGACAACAGAAGCCTCCTACGAGCAGTACTTC. It translates to CASSTTTEASYEQYF. V usage is TRBV5-1 and J usage is TRBJ2-7; the D is unclear. Trimming cost V 4 bases and J 0 bases, with 14 bases left between them. The CDR3 is made up of 15 amino acids. Germline CDR1 SGHRS, CDR2 YFSETQ.

This clonotype has a count of ten or more. This chain connects TRBV20-1 to TRBJ2-1; tentative D call: TRBD2 (6 bases). The CDR3 is 16 residues long. The V end lost 6 bases, the J end lost 0 bases, and 18 bases lay between the germline ends. CDR1 is DFQATT and CDR2 is SNEGSKA in the germline V gene (reference sequence). DNA for the CDR3: TGCAGTGCCCCCGGGGGACGAGGAAGCTCCTACAATGAGCAGTTCTTC. It is translated as CSAPGGRGSSYNEQFF.